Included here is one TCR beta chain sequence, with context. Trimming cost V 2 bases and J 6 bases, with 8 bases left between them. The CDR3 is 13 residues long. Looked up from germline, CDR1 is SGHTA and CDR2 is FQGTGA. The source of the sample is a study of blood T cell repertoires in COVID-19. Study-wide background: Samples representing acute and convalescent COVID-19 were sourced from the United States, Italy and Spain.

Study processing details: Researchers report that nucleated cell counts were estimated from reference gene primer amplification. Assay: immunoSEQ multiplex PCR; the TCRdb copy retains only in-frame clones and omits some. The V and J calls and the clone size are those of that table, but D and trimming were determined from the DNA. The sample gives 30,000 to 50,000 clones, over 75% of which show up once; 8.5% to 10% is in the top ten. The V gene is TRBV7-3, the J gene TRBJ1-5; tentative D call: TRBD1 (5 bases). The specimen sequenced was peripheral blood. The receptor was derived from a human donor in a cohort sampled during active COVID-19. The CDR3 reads CASSLFGGQPQHF. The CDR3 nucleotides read TGTGCCAGCAGCTTATTCGGGGGTCAGCCCCAGCATTTT.